This passage covers 14 T cell receptor beta chains from one sample sequenced in a study of blood T cell repertoires in COVID-19 (dated by TCRdb to about 2020). The library was prepared using the immunoSEQ multiplex PCR assay. Drawn from immuneACCESS, this table holds only the in-frame rearrangements with V and J called that TCRdb kept. Clones are partly lost; checked studies trace under half to an unresolved V gene and leave the rest unexplained. This sample gives around 200,000 clones in total; roughly 90% of them show up just once. Over 3% of the sample belongs to the ten largest clones. Sample: PBMCs or T cells enriched from blood (not recorded which). The receptors come from a middle-aged woman with acute COVID-19.

This chain uses TRBV27 with TRBJ1-6, with 9 bases lining up with TRBD1. CDR1 is MNHEY and CDR2 is SMNVEV in the germline V gene (reference sequence). CDR3 length equals 21 residues. V lost 2 bases and J lost 0; bases outside the gene matches: 14. CDR3 loop: CASSLKGTGKYQSSYNSPLHF. DNA for the CDR3: TGTGCCAGCAGTTTAAAGGGGACAGGGAAGTATCAGAGCTCCTATAATTCACCCCTCCACTTT.

J is TRBJ2-1 and V is TRBV20-1, with D perhaps TRBD2 (5 bases). The germline V and J ends were trimmed by 7 bases and 9 bases, with 13 bases remaining between them. This CDR3 has 11 amino acids. CDR1 is DFQATT and CDR2 is SNEGSKA in the germline V gene (reference sequence). This CDR3 reads CSGGSGTEQFF. For the CDR3, the DNA is TGCAGTGGCGGCAGCGGCACTGAGCAGTTCTTC.

This clone has just one count. The rearrangement links TRBV20-1 to TRBJ1-2, with 7 bases that match TRBD1. CDR3 size: 11 residues. Per the germline V gene, CDR1 is DFQATT and CDR2 is SNEGSKA (reference sequence). The CDR3 DNA is TGCAGCTACCGGGAAGACAGGGTCCACACCTTC. Amino acids: CSYREDRVHTF.

This clone appeared a single time. The V and J genes are TRBV12-3 or TRBV12-4 and TRBJ1-1; D unclear. The CDR3 has 13 residues. The V gene lost 3 bases and the J gene lost 3 bases, with 8 bases spanning the gap. CDR3 bases: TGTGCCAGCAGTTTGGTAGTTTACACTGAAGCTTTCTTT. This codes for CASSLVVYTEAFF.

In DNA, the CDR3 is TGTGCCTGGAGGGAAGACAGGGGAAATTCACCCCTCCACTTT. Protein sequence: CAWREDRGNSPLHF. The V gene is TRBV30, the J gene TRBJ1-6; 8 bases map to TRBD1. The CDR3 covers 14 residues. The trim removed 3 bases at V and 7 bases at J, leaving 5 bases unmatched. Germline V gene data show CDR1 as GTSNPN and CDR2 as SVGIG (reference sequence).

V usage is TRBV2 and J usage is TRBJ1-4; D perhaps matches TRBD1 (5 bases). This CDR3 contains 17 residues. Germline V gene sequence: CDR1 SNHLY, CDR2 FYNNEI. V dropped 6 bases and J dropped 0 bases, with 17 bases sitting between them. The CDR3 spells CASSPGTPKSTNEKLFF. Written as DNA, the CDR3 is TGTGCCAGCAGCCCCGGGACTCCGAAATCAACTAATGAAAAACTGTTTTTT.

The rearrangement links TRBV18 to TRBJ2-1; weak D call: TRBD1 (6 bases). The V end lost 6 bases, the J end lost 6 bases, and 12 bases lay between the germline ends. The CDR3 totals 13 residues. Germline V gene data show CDR1 as KGHSH and CDR2 as LQKENI. In nucleotides, the CDR3 is TGTGCCAGCTCTATACAGGGAGCCAATGAGCAGTTCTTC. Encoded protein: CASSIQGANEQFF.

V is TRBV5-5 and J is TRBJ2-7; D gene uncertain. The germline V gene has CDR1 SGHKS and CDR2 YYEKEE (reference sequence). Trimming left V 0 bases short and J 8 bases short, with 6 bases between. The CDR3 extends over 11 amino acids. CDR3 in DNA: TGTGCCAGCAGCTTGGGAGCAAAGCAGTACGTC. It yields the protein CASSLGAKQYV.

V gene TRBV3-1 (or the pseudogene TRBV3-2) combines with J gene TRBJ1-5, with TRBD1 matching over 7 bases. CDR3 length: 15 residues. The germline V gene has CDR1 LGHDT and CDR2 YNNKEL (reference sequence). After removal of 2 bases from V and 6 bases from J, the junction contained 7 bases not matched to a gene. This chain's CDR3 is CASSQQKGASQPQHF. CDR3 in DNA: TGTGCCAGCAGCCAACAAAAGGGGGCGAGTCAGCCCCAGCATTTT.

The chain couples TRBV9 to TRBJ1-1, with 8 bases matching TRBD1. Trimming at V came to 2 bases and at J to 3 bases, leaving 6 bases not matched to a gene. Germline CDR1 and CDR2: SGDLS and YYNGEE. CDR3 size: 15 residues. The CDR3 nucleotides read TGTGCCAGCAGCGTTTCGGACAGGGTGGACACTGAAGCTTTCTTT. It translates to CASSVSDRVDTEAFF.

The DNA for the CDR3 is TGTGCCAGCAGGCCCGCCGAGGACAGACGAAATTCACCCCTCCACTTT. It is translated as CASRPAEDRRNSPLHF. The V call is TRBV27, the J call TRBJ1-6, with D perhaps TRBD1 (6 bases). From germline, CDR1 is MNHEY and CDR2 SMNVEV (reference sequence). The CDR3 is 16 amino acids. V was pared by 6 bases and J by 7 bases, with 19 bases between.

This chain uses TRBV11-2 with TRBJ1-1, with D possibly TRBD1 on 6 matching bases. V was trimmed by 1 base and J by 6 bases, leaving 18 bases between them. Germline assignment: CDR1 SGHAT and CDR2 FQNNGV. The CDR3 runs 16 residues. This CDR3 is CASSLGVSSQGAEAFF. CDR3 DNA: TGTGCCAGCAGCTTAGGAGTATCGTCACAGGGAGCTGAAGCTTTCTTT. Filled out from reference TRBV11-2 and TRBJ1-1, the complete variable domain reads EAGVAQSPRYKIIEKRQSVAFWCNPISGHATLYWYQQILGQGPKLLIQFQNNGVVDDSQLPKDRFSAERLKGVDSTLKIQPAKLEDSAVYLCASSLGVSSQGAEAFFGQGTRLTVV.

The chain employs TRBV7-9 and TRBJ2-2; D is unresolved. The CDR3 spans 15 residues. The V gene's germline CDR1 is SEHNR and CDR2 FQNEAQ (reference sequence). The V gene lost 7 bases and the J gene lost 4 bases, with 16 bases spanning the gap. The CDR3 protein is CASTLVKSLTGELFF. Written as DNA, the CDR3 is TGTGCCAGCACCCTAGTAAAGAGTCTCACCGGGGAGCTGTTTTTT.

This rearrangement joins TRBV5-4 to TRBJ1-2; D unresolved. Trimming stripped 4 bases from V and 8 bases from J, with 12 bases between. This CDR3 spans 12 amino acids. Per germline, CDR1 SGHNT and CDR2 YYREEE (reference sequence). The CDR3 DNA follows: TGTGCCAGCAGCCCGGGTCTAAGGGGCTACACCTTC. This encodes CASSPGLRGYTF.